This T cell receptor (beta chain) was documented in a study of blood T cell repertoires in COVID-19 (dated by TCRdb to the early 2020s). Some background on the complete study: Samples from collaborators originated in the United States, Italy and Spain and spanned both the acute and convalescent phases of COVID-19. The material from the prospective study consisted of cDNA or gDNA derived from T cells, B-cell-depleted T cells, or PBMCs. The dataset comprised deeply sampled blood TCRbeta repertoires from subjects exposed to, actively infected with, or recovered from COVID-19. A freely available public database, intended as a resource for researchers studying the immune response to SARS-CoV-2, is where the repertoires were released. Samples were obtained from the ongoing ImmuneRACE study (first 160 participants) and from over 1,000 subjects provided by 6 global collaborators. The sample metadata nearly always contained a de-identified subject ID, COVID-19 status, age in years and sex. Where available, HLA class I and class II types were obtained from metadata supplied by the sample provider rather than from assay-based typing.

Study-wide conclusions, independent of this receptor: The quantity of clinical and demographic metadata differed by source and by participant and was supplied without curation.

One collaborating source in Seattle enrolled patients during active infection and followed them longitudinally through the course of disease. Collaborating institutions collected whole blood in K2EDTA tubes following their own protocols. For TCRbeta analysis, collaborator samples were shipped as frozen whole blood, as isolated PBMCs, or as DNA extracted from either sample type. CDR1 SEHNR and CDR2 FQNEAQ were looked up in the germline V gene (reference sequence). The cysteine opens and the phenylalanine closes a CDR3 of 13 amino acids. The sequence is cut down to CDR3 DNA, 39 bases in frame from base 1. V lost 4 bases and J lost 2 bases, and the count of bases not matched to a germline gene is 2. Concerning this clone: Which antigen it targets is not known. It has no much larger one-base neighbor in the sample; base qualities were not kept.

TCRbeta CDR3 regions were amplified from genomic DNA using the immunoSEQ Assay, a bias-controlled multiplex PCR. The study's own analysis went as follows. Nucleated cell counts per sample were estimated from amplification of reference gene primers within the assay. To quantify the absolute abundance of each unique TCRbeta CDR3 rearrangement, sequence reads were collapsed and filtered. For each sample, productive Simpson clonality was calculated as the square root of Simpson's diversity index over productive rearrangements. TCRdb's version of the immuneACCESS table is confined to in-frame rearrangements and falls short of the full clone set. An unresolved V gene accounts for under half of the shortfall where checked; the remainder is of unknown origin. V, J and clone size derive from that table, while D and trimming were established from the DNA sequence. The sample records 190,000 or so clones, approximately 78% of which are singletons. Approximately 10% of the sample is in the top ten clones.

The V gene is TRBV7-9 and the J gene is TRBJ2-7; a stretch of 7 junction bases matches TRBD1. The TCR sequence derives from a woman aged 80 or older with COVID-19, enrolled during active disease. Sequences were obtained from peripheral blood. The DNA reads TGTGCCAGCAGCTACAGGGGCACCTACGAGCAGTACTTC. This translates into CASSYRGTYEQYF.